The rows below give T cell receptor beta chains drawn from one sample of a study of regulatory T cells in long-lasting Graves disease. TCRdb itself ran the multiplex PCR reads through MiXCR, one entry per CDR3 protein. The sample includes 400,000 to 500,000 distinct CDR3 sequences, approximately 16% of them seen just once. These same data were also listed under a study on T cells in Graves' hyperthyroidism and ophthalmopathy.

This material consisted of peripheral blood mononuclear cells (PBMCs), taken at new diagnosis, from a patient treated with antithyroid drugs. The receptors come from a woman under 30 with Graves disease. Each CDR3 is given with its conserved first and last residue. The D gene is left open where the match is weak. The size field is filled for only some rows; it gives once, few, many or a size class.

TRBV18,TRBJ2-5,TRBD2,many,CASSPPRGGRTQYF,TGTGCCAGCTCACCCCCCCGAGGCGGGAGAACCCAGTACTTC
TRBV28,TRBJ2-5,-,many,CASSEQETQYF,TGCGCCAGCAGCGAACAAGAGACCCAGTACTTC
TRBV28,TRBJ2-1,TRBD2,many,CASSLLLAGGYGQFF,TGTGCCAGCAGTTTGCTACTAGCGGGTGGGTATGGGCAGTTCTTC
TRBV9,TRBJ2-5,-,-,CASSVGSEYQETQYF,TGTGCCAGCAGCGTAGGTTCGGAATACCAAGAGACCCAGTACTTC
TRBV10-2,TRBJ2-5,TRBD2,-,CASRRGAGEYQETQYF,TGCGCCAGCCGGCGGGGAGCGGGAGAGTACCAAGAGACCCAGTACTTC
TRBV12-3/TRBV12-4,TRBJ2-1,TRBD2,many,CASRSGRAGREFF,TGTGCCAGCAGGAGCGGGAGGGCCGGAAGAGAGTTCTTC
TRBV11-2,TRBJ2-1,-,many,CASSPVGGGSYNEQFF,TGTGCCAGCAGCCCAGTAGGTGGCGGATCCTACAATGAGCAGTTCTTC
TRBV20-1,TRBJ2-1,TRBD2,few,CSARGTSGRSEQFF,TGCAGTGCTAGAGGGACTAGCGGGAGAAGTGAGCAGTTCTTC
TRBV20-1,TRBJ2-1,-,-,CSARDPAVRGGTYNEQFF,TGCAGTGCTAGAGACCCAGCCGTGAGGGGCGGAACCTACAATGAGCAGTTCTTC
TRBV10-3,TRBJ1-1,-,-,CASKGVSGDTEAFF,TGTGCCTCAAAAGGCGTATCTGGGGACACTGAAGCTTTCTTT
TRBV13,TRBJ2-7,-,few,CASSFLGEEQYF,TGTGCCAGCAGCTTCTTGGGGGAAGAGCAGTACTTC
TRBV24-1,TRBJ1-3,-,-,CATSVTSGNTIYF,TGTGCCACCAGTGTCACCTCTGGAAACACCATATATTTT
TRBV20-1,TRBJ2-1,TRBD2,many,CSARRWEGYNEQFF,TGCAGTGCAAGACGGTGGGAGGGCTACAATGAGCAGTTCTTC
TRBV6-1,TRBJ1-5,-,-,CASMRVSNQPQHF,TGTGCCAGCATGCGGGTTAGCAATCAGCCCCAGCATTTT
TRBV7-2,TRBJ2-7,TRBD2,many,CASSPGTSGNYNEQYF,TGTGCCAGCAGCCCCGGAACTAGCGGGAATTACAACGAGCAGTACTTC
TRBV20-1,TRBJ2-6,-,few,CSARDHKGSGANVLTF,TGCAGTGCTAGAGATCATAAGGGGTCTGGGGCCAACGTCCTGACTTTC
TRBV20-1,TRBJ2-1,-,few,CSAAPYKSSYNEQFF,TGCAGTGCCGCCCCTTACAAGAGCTCCTACAATGAGCAGTTCTTC
TRBV12-3/TRBV12-4,TRBJ1-5,-,many,CASSSGGGAGNQPQHF,TGTGCCAGCAGTTCCGGGGGAGGGGCCGGCAATCAGCCCCAGCATTTT
TRBV28,TRBJ2-7,-,many,CASRSFRDYEQYF,TGTGCCAGCAGGTCCTTCCGGGACTACGAGCAGTACTTC
TRBV7-3,TRBJ2-2,-,many,CASSASGQATGELFF,TGTGCCAGCAGCGCCTCCGGGCAGGCCACCGGGGAGCTGTTTTTT
TRBV7-2,TRBJ1-5,-,many,CASSSTLSSNQPQHF,TGTGCCAGCAGCTCTACCCTATCTAGCAATCAGCCCCAGCATTTT
TRBV6-5,TRBJ1-1,-,many,CASSYSLGANTEAFF,TGTGCCAGCAGTTACTCGTTGGGCGCGAACACTGAAGCTTTCTTT
TRBV7-3,TRBJ2-3,TRBD2,-,CASSPIAGRDTDTQYF,TGTGCCAGCAGCCCCATAGCGGGGCGGGACACAGATACGCAGTATTTT
TRBV7-9,TRBJ2-1,-,few,CASDGSGAYNEQFF,TGTGCCAGCGATGGCTCAGGGGCCTACAATGAGCAGTTCTTC
TRBV19,TRBJ2-5,-,few,CASRRNAPGETQYF,TGTGCCAGTAGAAGAAACGCTCCTGGGGAGACCCAGTACTTC
TRBV20-1,TRBJ2-1,TRBD1,many,CSVRPAGQGTGNEQFF,TGCAGTGTCCGGCCAGCCGGACAGGGGACTGGAAATGAGCAGTTCTTC
TRBV12-3/TRBV12-4,TRBJ2-7,TRBD2,-,CASSRGGTSDYEQYF,TGTGCCAGCAGCCGAGGGGGGACTAGCGACTACGAGCAGTACTTC
TRBV3-1,TRBJ1-2,-,many,CASSPAAQAYYGYTF,TGTGCCAGCAGCCCAGCGGCTCAGGCCTACTATGGCTACACCTTC
TRBV14,TRBJ2-7,-,once,CASSQDPGRIYEQYF,TGTGCCAGCAGCCAAGATCCGGGCAGAATCTACGAGCAGTACTTC
TRBV10-3,TRBJ2-7,TRBD2,few,CAISESSGVVYEQYF,TGTGCCATCAGTGAGTCTAGCGGGGTTGTGTACGAGCAGTACTTC
TRBV27,TRBJ2-1,TRBD2,few,CASSSPSGSNEQFF,TGTGCCAGCAGTTCTCCTAGCGGGAGCAATGAGCAGTTCTTC
TRBV2,TRBJ2-5,-,many,CASSDLGSFETQYF,TGTGCCAGCAGTGACCTGGGTTCTTTCGAGACCCAGTACTTC
TRBV29-1,TRBJ2-1,TRBD2,many,CSVDTSGMYNEQFF,TGCAGCGTTGACACTAGCGGGATGTACAATGAGCAGTTCTTC
TRBV7-7,TRBJ1-1,-,many,CASSVGMNTEAFF,TGTGCTAGCAGCGTGGGCATGAACACTGAAGCTTTCTTT
TRBV2,TRBJ2-1,TRBD2,-,CASSQGLAGDDEQFF,TGTGCCAGCAGTCAGGGACTAGCGGGAGATGATGAGCAGTTCTTC
TRBV2,TRBJ1-1,-,many,CASSAVEAATEAFF,TGTGCCAGCAGTGCGGTTGAGGCAGCCACTGAAGCTTTCTTT
TRBV28,TRBJ2-7,TRBD2,-,CASRPSLGREGSKSYEQYF,TGTGCCAGCAGACCGTCATTGGGGCGGGAGGGTAGTAAATCCTACGAGCAGTACTTC
TRBV5-1,TRBJ2-1,TRBD2,-,CASSLEGLAGGDEQFF,TGCGCCAGCAGCTTGGAGGGACTAGCGGGAGGGGATGAGCAGTTCTTC